The 11 T cell receptor beta chains reported below all come from one sample, sequenced in a study of T cell responses to AZD1222 COVID-19 vaccine. Only in-frame clones appear in the TCRdb table, and some are missing; sequencing was by immunoSEQ multiplex PCR. The data show roughly 97,000 clones, approximately 90% seen once. The sample consisted of peripheral blood, taken on day 0 of AZD1222 vaccination. The receptors shown here come from an adult in good health.

The chain links TRBV7-8 to TRBJ1-1; weak D call: TRBD1 (5 bases). Germline-derived CDR1 and CDR2 are SGHVS and FQNEAQ. The ends were cut back, 5 bases at V and 1 base at J, with 8 bases in the middle. This CDR3 region has 13 residues. The CDR3 sequence is CASSADRNTEAFF. The CDR3 nucleotides are TGTGCCAGCAGCGCAGACAGGAACACTGAAGCTTTCTTT.

V and J are TRBV18 and TRBJ2-7; possible D gene TRBD1, 6 bases. Trimming left V 4 bases short and J 0 bases short, with 16 bases between. This CDR3 has 16 amino acids. Germline CDR1 reads KGHSH; CDR2 reads LQKENI. In DNA form, the CDR3 reads TGTGCCAGCTCACGCTCAACAGGGCCAAGCTCCTACGAGCAGTACTTC. This encodes CASSRSTGPSSYEQYF.

The chain links TRBV5-4 to TRBJ1-2, with no clear D. V was shortened by 4 bases and J by 3 bases, with 10 bases between the two germline ends. The length of the CDR3 is 13 residues. CDR1 and CDR2 from the germline V gene are SGHNT and YYREEE (reference sequence). The DNA for the CDR3 is TGTGCCAGCAGCCTCGGGGAGGACTATGGCTACACCTTC. Translation: CASSLGEDYGYTF.

The chain joins TRBV6-1 to TRBJ1-2; D is unresolved. The germline CDR1 and CDR2 sequences are MNHNS and SASEGT. The germline V and J ends were trimmed by 0 bases and 8 bases, with 16 bases remaining between them. The CDR3 consists of 15 residues. The CDR3 DNA follows: TGTGCCAGCAGTGAAGCTCGGTCGAGGGTATGGGGCTACACCTTC. This sequence encodes CASSEARSRVWGYTF.

This clone was found once. CDR3 bases: TGCAGCGGATCCGGTCCCAGGATGAACACTGAAGCTTTCTTT. It translates to CSGSGPRMNTEAFF. V gene TRBV29-1 combines with J gene TRBJ1-1; D not resolved. The germline CDR1 and CDR2 sequences are SQVTM and ANQGSEA. The CDR3 is 14 amino acids. Trimming pared 7 bases from V and 0 bases from J, leaving 15 bases between.

This chain links TRBV18 with TRBJ2-3, with 8 positions matching TRBD1. V shed 3 bases, J shed 0 bases, and the junction held 2 bases outside the gene matches. Germline CDR1 and CDR2: KGHSH and LQKENI. CDR3 size: 15 residues. The DNA for the CDR3 is TGTGCCAGCTCACCCCAGGGGGCAAGCACAGATACGCAGTATTTT. Translated: CASSPQGASTDTQYF. Based on the CDR3 plus reference TRBV18 and TRBJ2-3, the full variable domain is NAGVMQNPRHLVRRRGQEARLRCSPMKGHSHVYWYRQLPEEGLKFMVYLQKENIIDESGMPKERFSAEFPKEGPSILRIQQVVRGDSAAYFCASSPQGASTDTQYFGPGTRLTVL.

This clone occurred once. The chain carries TRBV7-7 and TRBJ2-2, with a possible D match to TRBD1 (6 bases). CDR3 length equals 15 residues. The V end was cut by 5 bases, the J end by 4 bases, with 14 bases between. Germline CDR1 reads SSHAT; CDR2 reads FNYEAQ (reference sequence). This chain's CDR3 is CASSPLQGSTGELFF. The DNA of the CDR3 is TGTGCCAGCAGCCCTCTACAGGGATCCACCGGGGAGCTGTTTTTT.

The rearrangement uses TRBV6-5 and TRBJ2-7, with 8 bases fitting TRBD1. From germline, CDR1 is MNHEY and CDR2 SVGAGI. The CDR3 sequence is 14 residues long. V dropped 2 bases and J dropped 3; count of bases not matched to a gene: 3. The CDR3 protein is CASSYGQGLYEQYF. CDR3 coding DNA: TGTGCCAGCAGTTACGGACAGGGCCTCTACGAGCAGTACTTC.

The V and J genes are TRBV6-8 and TRBJ1-5; 9 nucleotides align to TRBD1. Looked up from germline, CDR1 is MNHGY and CDR2 is SAAAGT. CDR3 length equals 18 residues. J lost 0 bases, V lost 2 bases, and 8 bases had no gene match. The CDR3 DNA reads TGTGCCAGCAGTTACCCCGGACAGGGGAATTATAGCAATCAGCCCCAGCATTTT. Its translation is CASSYPGQGNYSNQPQHF.

The chain recombines TRBV5-1 with TRBJ1-1; D is undetermined. V lost 2 bases, J lost 0 bases, and 8 bases lay in between. From germline, CDR1 is SGHRS and CDR2 YFSETQ. The length of the CDR3 is 14 residues. In DNA form, the CDR3 reads TGCGCCAGCAGCTTCCCGGGGATGAACACTGAAGCTTTCTTT. It translates to CASSFPGMNTEAFF.

The J gene is TRBJ1-5, the V gene TRBV18, with D hard to call. Germline values: CDR1 KGHSH, CDR2 LQKENI. The CDR3 runs to 15 residues. V gave up 6 bases and J gave up 0 bases, with 12 bases separating them. The CDR3: CASSLGEYSNQPQHF. The CDR3 DNA reads TGTGCCAGCTCCCTTGGGGAATATAGCAATCAGCCCCAGCATTTT.